These T cell receptor beta chains were read from a single sample in a study of a mutant IDH1 vaccine in newly diagnosed glioma. Libraries were prepared by immunoSEQ multiplex PCR; TCRdb keeps only in-frame clonotypes and omits some of them. The sample comprises tens of thousands of clones, roughly 80% of which are singletons, and approximately 3.1% rests with the top ten. Their target antigens are unknown. This specimen consisted of PBMCs, obtained from a glioma patient whose treatment included an IDH1 peptide vaccine. Receptors were obtained from a woman aged 18-29 years with glioma. Some clones in this sample may be carry-over from other donors' samples. Both conserved end residues are part of each CDR3. The D gene is left open where the match is weak. Not all rows give a size; the values are once, few, many and, for expanded clones, a class.

size	V	D	J	DNA	CDR3
NA	TRBV2	NA	TRBJ1-2	TGTGCCAGCAGTGAAGTGAGCGGACCGACGTATGGCTACACCTTC	CASSEVSGPTYGYTF
few	TRBV4-1	TRBD1	TRBJ1-1	TGCGCCAGCAGCCGGGGACAGGGGGCGAACACTGAAGCTTTCTTT	CASSRGQGANTEAFF
NA	TRBV4-1	NA	TRBJ2-1	TGCGCCAGCAGCCAAGATCTCTGGGGGGAAGGATCCTTGGGTGAGCAGTTCTTC	CASSQDLWGEGSLGEQFF
NA	TRBV6-4	NA	TRBJ2-3	TGTGCCAGCAGTCTAGCCTCGGGGACAGATACGCAGTATTTT	CASSLASGTDTQYF
NA	TRBV25-1	TRBD1	TRBJ1-5	TGTGCCAGCAGTGGCCGGGACAGGGAAAATCAGCCCCAGCATTTT	CASSGRDRENQPQHF
NA	TRBV2	NA	TRBJ1-1	TGTGCCAGCAATAAGATGGGGGCCACTGAAGCTTTCTTT	CASNKMGATEAFF
NA	TRBV5-1	TRBD2	TRBJ2-2	TGCGCCAGCACGCTAGCGGTTTCGAACACCGGGGAGCTGTTTTTT	CASTLAVSNTGELFF
few	TRBV10-3	TRBD1	TRBJ1-1	TGTGCCATCGGACAGGGGATGAACACTGAAGCTTTCTTT	CAIGQGMNTEAFF
NA	TRBV7-6	TRBD2	TRBJ2-7	TGTGCCAGCAGCCCGACCCTAGCGGGGAGCTCCTACGAGCAGTACTTC	CASSPTLAGSSYEQYF
NA	TRBV14	TRBD1	TRBJ2-5	TGTGCCAGCAGCCGACAAGAGACAGGGCCGCGAGAGACCCAGTACTTC	CASSRQETGPRETQYF
NA	TRBV12-5	TRBD1	TRBJ1-2	TGTGCTAGTGGCTTCGACAGGGATTATGGCTACACCTTC	CASGFDRDYGYTF
few	TRBV5-5	TRBD1	TRBJ1-1	TGTGCCAGCAGCTTCTGGGGACAGCGAAACACTGAAGCTTTCTTT	CASSFWGQRNTEAFF
NA	TRBV7-9	TRBD2	TRBJ2-5	TGTGCCAGCAGCAGGACTAGCGGGGGTTCGAAGACCCAGTACTTC	CASSRTSGGSKTQYF
NA	TRBV9	TRBD1	TRBJ2-3	TGTGCCAGCAGCAATGGACAGGGAGCAGATACGCAGTATTTT	CASSNGQGADTQYF
NA	TRBV30	NA	TRBJ2-5	TGTGCCTGGAGTGCGGGCGGAGAGACCCAGTACTTC	CAWSAGGETQYF
NA	TRBV12-5	NA	TRBJ2-1	TGTGCTAGTGGTTTGGAACTAGCTGGTGAGCAGTTCTTC	CASGLELAGEQFF
NA	TRBV6-1	TRBD1	TRBJ1-1	TGTGCCAGCAGTTCGGACAGGCTAGGCACTGAAGCTTTCTTT	CASSSDRLGTEAFF
NA	TRBV9	TRBD1	TRBJ2-5	TGTGCCAGCAGCGGATCTTTCGACAGGGACCAAGAGACCCAGTACTTC	CASSGSFDRDQETQYF
few	TRBV6-5	NA	TRBJ1-4	TGTGCCAGCAGTTACGGACAGCGAAATGAAAAACTGTTTTTT	CASSYGQRNEKLFF
NA	TRBV9	NA	TRBJ1-3	TGTGCCAGCAGCCCAGAAGCGGGGGGCTCGGAAAACACCATATATTTT	CASSPEAGGSENTIYF
NA	TRBV5-4	NA	TRBJ2-7	TGTGCCAGCAGTCTTCCGGGACTGAAAACCGCCGAGCAGTACTTC	CASSLPGLKTAEQYF
NA	TRBV5-1	TRBD1	TRBJ2-1	TGCGCCAGCAGCTTGGGGGACAGGGCTCTCTACAATGAGCAGTTCTTC	CASSLGDRALYNEQFF
NA	TRBV30	NA	TRBJ1-1	TGTGCCTGCTGGCAAGACAAGGGGACTGAAGCTTTCTTT	CACWQDKGTEAFF
NA	TRBV6-1	NA	TRBJ2-4	TGTGCCAGCAGATCTACTAGTACACAGTACTTC	CASRSTSTQYF
NA	TRBV10-3	TRBD2	TRBJ2-1	TGTGCCATCAGAGGGACTAGCGGCCAGGGTGAGCAGTTCTTC	CAIRGTSGQGEQFF
NA	TRBV13	TRBD1	TRBJ2-6	TGTGCCAGCAGCTTAGGCGGGACAGGGGCGTCTGGGGCCAACGTCCTGACTTTC	CASSLGGTGASGANVLTF
NA	TRBV5-4	NA	TRBJ2-6	TGTGCCAGCAGCCCCGGGGGAGGGGGACCTGGGGCCAACGTCCTGACTTTC	CASSPGGGGPGANVLTF
NA	TRBV7-8	NA	TRBJ2-6	TGTGCCAGCAGTATAGGTGGGCCCACTAGGGCCAACGTCCTGACTTTC	CASSIGGPTRANVLTF
NA	TRBV2	NA	TRBJ2-3	TGTGCCAGCAGCGCCCAGGACTTCCCCGATACGCAGTATTTT	CASSAQDFPDTQYF
NA	TRBV6-1	NA	TRBJ2-6	TGTGCCAGCAGTGATAGGACACGTATACTATCTGGGGCCAACGTCCTGACTTTC	CASSDRTRILSGANVLTF
NA	TRBV5-4	NA	TRBJ1-2	TGTGCCAGCAGCTTCCGCACTACGGAAGGAGGCTACACCTTC	CASSFRTTEGGYTF
NA	TRBV9	NA	TRBJ1-1	TGTGCCAGCAGCGTAAGCCAGGGTGGCACTGAAGCTTTCTTT	CASSVSQGGTEAFF
NA	TRBV27	NA	TRBJ1-5	TGTGCCAGCAGCAAAAGGGAGGGTTCAGGCAATCAGCCCCAGCATTTT	CASSKREGSGNQPQHF
NA	TRBV19	NA	TRBJ1-5	TGTGCCAGTAGTGCATTGGGCAATCAGCCCCAGCATTTT	CASSALGNQPQHF
once	TRBV4-1	NA	TRBJ2-7	TGCGCCAGCAGCCAAGTCCCGAAATCCTACGAGCAGTACTTC	CASSQVPKSYEQYF
once	TRBV5-5	NA	TRBJ1-2	TGTGCCAGCAGCTCCCTGATTGGGAACTATGGCTACACCTTC	CASSSLIGNYGYTF
NA	TRBV5-6	NA	TRBJ1-5	TGTGCCAGCAGCTTCTGGGCAGGGGAGTATAGCAATCAGCCCCAGCATTTT	CASSFWAGEYSNQPQHF
NA	TRBV6-4	TRBD1	TRBJ2-7	TGTGCCAGCAGTTGGGACAGCGCGGCCGAGCAGTACTTC	CASSWDSAAEQYF
NA	TRBV19	NA	TRBJ1-6	TGTGCCAGTAGTCCCCGGGTCCTTAATTCACCCCTCCACTTT	CASSPRVLNSPLHF
NA	TRBV29-1	NA	TRBJ1-1	TGCAGCGTTGAAGGATCGGGGAGGGGGAAGCCTGAAGCTTTCTTT	CSVEGSGRGKPEAFF
NA	TRBV6-4	TRBD2	TRBJ2-3	TGTGCCAGCAGCGAAACTAGCGCTAGCACAGATACGCAGTATTTT	CASSETSASTDTQYF
once	TRBV6-1	NA	TRBJ2-7	TGTGCCAGCAGTGAAGGAACAGGGTCGCAGTACTTC	CASSEGTGSQYF
NA	TRBV5-4	NA	TRBJ2-3	TGTGCCATCCCCGCGGATACGCAGTATTTT	CAIPADTQYF
NA	TRBV9	TRBD2	TRBJ2-7	TGTGCCAGCAGCGTAGGGGGTAGCGGGGCGCGACGGTACGAGCAGTACTTC	CASSVGGSGARRYEQYF
NA	TRBV30	NA	TRBJ1-1	TGTGCCTGGAGTGTACGCGGGGGGCTGGGGTGGGCTTTCTTT	CAWSVRGGLGWAFF
NA	TRBV5-1	TRBD1	TRBJ1-1	TGCGCCAGCAGCTTGGAGGCCGGGACAGGGGTGACTGAAGCTTTCTTT	CASSLEAGTGVTEAFF
NA	TRBV5-6	TRBD2	TRBJ2-5	TGTGCCAGCAGCTTGGTGGGGAGGACTAGCGGGGGGAAGGAGACCCAGTACTTC	CASSLVGRTSGGKETQYF
NA	TRBV7-6	NA	TRBJ2-3	TGTGCCAGCAGCTTAGAGGAAGGGGATACGCAGTATTTT	CASSLEEGDTQYF
few	TRBV9	TRBD1	TRBJ1-1	TGTGCCAGCAGCGTAGTTACGACAGGGAAAGCTTTCTTT	CASSVVTTGKAFF
NA	TRBV6-5	NA	TRBJ1-1	TGTGCCAGCAGTAACAGGGTCGGGAACACTGAAGCTTTCTTT	CASSNRVGNTEAFF
NA	TRBV9	NA	TRBJ1-2	TGTGCCAGCAGCGATCCAATCGGACAAGGGGCCTATGGCTACACCTTC	CASSDPIGQGAYGYTF
few	TRBV30	NA	TRBJ2-7	TGTGCCTGGACCAGGGATGTTGCCTCCTACGAGCAGTACTTC	CAWTRDVASYEQYF
NA	TRBV10-3	NA	TRBJ1-2	TGTGCTTCTCTAGACCGGGGGAGAGGCTACACCTTC	CASLDRGRGYTF
NA	TRBV19	NA	TRBJ1-6	TGTGCCAGTAAGGATAAAGGCCTTAATTCACCCCTCCACTTT	CASKDKGLNSPLHF